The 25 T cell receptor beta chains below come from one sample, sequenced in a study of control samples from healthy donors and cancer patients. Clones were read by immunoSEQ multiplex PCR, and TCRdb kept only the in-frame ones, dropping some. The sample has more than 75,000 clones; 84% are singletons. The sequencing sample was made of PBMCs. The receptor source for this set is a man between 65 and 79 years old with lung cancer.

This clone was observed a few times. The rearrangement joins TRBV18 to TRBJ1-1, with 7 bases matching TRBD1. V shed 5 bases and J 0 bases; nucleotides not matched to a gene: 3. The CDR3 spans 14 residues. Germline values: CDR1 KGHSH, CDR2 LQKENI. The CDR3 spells CASSSDRMNTEAFF. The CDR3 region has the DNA TGTGCCAGCTCATCGGACAGGATGAACACTGAAGCTTTCTTT.

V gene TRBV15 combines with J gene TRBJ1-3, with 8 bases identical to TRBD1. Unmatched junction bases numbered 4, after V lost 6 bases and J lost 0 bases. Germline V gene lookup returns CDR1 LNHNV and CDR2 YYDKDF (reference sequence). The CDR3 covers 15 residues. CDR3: CATSLDRGSGNTIYF. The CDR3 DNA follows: TGTGCCACCAGTTTAGACAGGGGCTCTGGAAACACCATATATTTT.

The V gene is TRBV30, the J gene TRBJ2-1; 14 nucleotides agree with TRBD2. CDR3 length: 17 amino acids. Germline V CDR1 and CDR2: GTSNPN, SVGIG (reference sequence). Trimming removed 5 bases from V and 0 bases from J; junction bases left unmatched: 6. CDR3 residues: CAWAGLAGGTSYNEQFF. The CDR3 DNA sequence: TGTGCCTGGGCCGGACTAGCGGGGGGAACCTCCTACAATGAGCAGTTCTTC.

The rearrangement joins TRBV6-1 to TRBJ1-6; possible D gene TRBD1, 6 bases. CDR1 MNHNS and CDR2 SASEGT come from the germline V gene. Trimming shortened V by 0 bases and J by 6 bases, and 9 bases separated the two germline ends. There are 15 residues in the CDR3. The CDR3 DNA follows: TGTGCCAGCAGTGAAGCCAGGGGCTCTAATTCACCCCTCCACTTT. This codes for CASSEARGSNSPLHF.

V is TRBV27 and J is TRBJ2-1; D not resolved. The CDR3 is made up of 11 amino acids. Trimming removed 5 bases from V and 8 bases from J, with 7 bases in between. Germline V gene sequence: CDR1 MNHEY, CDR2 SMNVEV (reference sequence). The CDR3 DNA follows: TGTGCCAGCAGTCTTCGACATGAGCAGTTCTTC. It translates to CASSLRHEQFF.

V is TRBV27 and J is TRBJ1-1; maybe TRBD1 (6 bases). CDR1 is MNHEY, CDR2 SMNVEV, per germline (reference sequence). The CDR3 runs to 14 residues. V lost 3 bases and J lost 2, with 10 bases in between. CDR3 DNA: TGTGCCAGCAGTTTCGTAGGGGGAAACACTGAAGCTTTCTTT. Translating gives CASSFVGGNTEAFF.

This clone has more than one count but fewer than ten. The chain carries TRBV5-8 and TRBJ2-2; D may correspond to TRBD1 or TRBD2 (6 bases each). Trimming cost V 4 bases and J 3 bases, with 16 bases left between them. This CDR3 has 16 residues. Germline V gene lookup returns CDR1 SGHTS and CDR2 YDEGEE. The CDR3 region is CASSPIGGLYTGELFF. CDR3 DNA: TGTGCCAGCAGCCCCATAGGGGGGTTGTACACCGGGGAGCTGTTTTTT.

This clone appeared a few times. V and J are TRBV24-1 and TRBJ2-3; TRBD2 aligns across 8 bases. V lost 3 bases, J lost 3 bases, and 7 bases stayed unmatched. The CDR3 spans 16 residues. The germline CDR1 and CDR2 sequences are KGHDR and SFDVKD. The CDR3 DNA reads TGTGCCACCAGTGATATTCGGGGGGGCCGTACAGATACGCAGTATTTT. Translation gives CATSDIRGGRTDTQYF.

CDR3 residues: CAISERGQPNEKLFF. The CDR3 region has the DNA TGTGCCATCAGTGAGAGGGGACAGCCTAATGAAAAACTGTTTTTT. V is TRBV10-3 and J is TRBJ1-4; 7 bases are shared with TRBD1. V gave up 2 bases and J gave up 3 bases; unmatched junction bases: 3. CDR3 length: 15 residues. Germline V gives CDR1 ENHRY, CDR2 SYGVKD.

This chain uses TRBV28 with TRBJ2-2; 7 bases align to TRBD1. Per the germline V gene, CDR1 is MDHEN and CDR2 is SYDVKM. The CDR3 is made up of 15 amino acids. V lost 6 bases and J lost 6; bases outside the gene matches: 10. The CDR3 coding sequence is TGTGCCAGCAGAGAGTTAGGGGGCCTTCCCGGGGAGCTGTTTTTT. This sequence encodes CASRELGGLPGELFF.

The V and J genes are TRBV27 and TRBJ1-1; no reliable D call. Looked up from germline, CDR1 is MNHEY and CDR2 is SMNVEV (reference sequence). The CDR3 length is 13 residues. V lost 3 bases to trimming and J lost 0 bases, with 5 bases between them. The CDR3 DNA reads TGTGCCAGCAGTTTTATGATGAACACTGAAGCTTTCTTT. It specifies CASSFMMNTEAFF.

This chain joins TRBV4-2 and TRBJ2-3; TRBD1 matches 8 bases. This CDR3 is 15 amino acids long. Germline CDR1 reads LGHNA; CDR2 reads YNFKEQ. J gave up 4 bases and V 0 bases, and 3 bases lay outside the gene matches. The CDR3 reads CASSQEGQGSDTQYF. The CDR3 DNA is TGTGCCAGCAGCCAAGAAGGACAGGGCTCAGATACGCAGTATTTT.

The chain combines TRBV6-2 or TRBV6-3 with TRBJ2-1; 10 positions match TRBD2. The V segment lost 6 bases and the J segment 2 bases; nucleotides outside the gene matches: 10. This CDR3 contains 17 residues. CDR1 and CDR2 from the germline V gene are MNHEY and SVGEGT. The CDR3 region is CASSRVPSGGTYNEQFF. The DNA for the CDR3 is TGTGCCAGCAGCCGGGTCCCTAGCGGGGGCACCTACAATGAGCAGTTCTTC.

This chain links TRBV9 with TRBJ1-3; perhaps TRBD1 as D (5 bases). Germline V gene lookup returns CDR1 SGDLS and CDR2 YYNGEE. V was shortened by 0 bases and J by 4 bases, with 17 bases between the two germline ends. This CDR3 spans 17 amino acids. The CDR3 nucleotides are TGTGCCAGCAGCGTAGATAGCGGCTTTTCAGGGGGAAACACCATATATTTT. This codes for CASSVDSGFSGGNTIYF.

The CDR3 is CASSLAVIAGGSYEQYF. The CDR3 bases are TGTGCCAGCAGCTTAGCGGTGATAGCGGGGGGCTCCTACGAGCAGTACTTC. V gene TRBV7-8 combines with J gene TRBJ2-7, with 10 positions matching TRBD2. This CDR3 comprises 17 residues. Germline V gives CDR1 SGHVS, CDR2 FQNEAQ. J was trimmed by 0 bases and V by 0 bases; bases with no gene match: 5.

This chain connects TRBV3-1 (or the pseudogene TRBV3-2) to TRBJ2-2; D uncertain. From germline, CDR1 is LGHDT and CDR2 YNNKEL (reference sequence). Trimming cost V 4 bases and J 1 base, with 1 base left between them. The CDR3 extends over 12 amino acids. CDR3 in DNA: TGTGCCAGCAGCCTGAACACCGGGGAGCTGTTTTTT. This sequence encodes CASSLNTGELFF.

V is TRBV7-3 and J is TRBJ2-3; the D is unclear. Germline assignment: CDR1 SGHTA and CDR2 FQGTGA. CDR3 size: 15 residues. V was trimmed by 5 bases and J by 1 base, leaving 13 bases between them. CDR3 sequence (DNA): TGTGCCAGCAGCCCAAGGGCAGGCCGCACAGATACGCAGTATTTT. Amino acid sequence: CASSPRAGRTDTQYF.

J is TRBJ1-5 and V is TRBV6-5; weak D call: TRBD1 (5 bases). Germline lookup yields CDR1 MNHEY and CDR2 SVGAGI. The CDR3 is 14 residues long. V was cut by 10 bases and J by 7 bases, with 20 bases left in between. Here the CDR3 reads CATEVGPSGQPQHF. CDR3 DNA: TGTGCCACGGAGGTGGGGCCCTCCGGGCAGCCCCAGCATTTT.

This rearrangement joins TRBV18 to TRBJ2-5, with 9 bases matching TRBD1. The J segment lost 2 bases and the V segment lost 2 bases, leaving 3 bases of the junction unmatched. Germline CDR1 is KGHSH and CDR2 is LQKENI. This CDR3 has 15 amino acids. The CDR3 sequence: CASSPYDRGQETQYF. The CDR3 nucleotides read TGTGCCAGCTCACCATACGACAGGGGGCAAGAGACCCAGTACTTC. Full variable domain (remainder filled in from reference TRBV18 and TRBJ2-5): NAGVMQNPRHLVRRRGQEARLRCSPMKGHSHVYWYRQLPEEGLKFMVYLQKENIIDESGMPKERFSAEFPKEGPSILRIQQVVRGDSAAYFCASSPYDRGQETQYFGPGTRLLVL.

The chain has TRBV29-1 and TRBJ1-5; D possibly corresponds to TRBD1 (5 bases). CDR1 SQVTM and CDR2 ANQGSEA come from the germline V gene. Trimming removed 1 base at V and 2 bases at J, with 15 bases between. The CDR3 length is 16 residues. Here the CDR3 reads CSVEVSSGGGNQPQHF. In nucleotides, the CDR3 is TGCAGCGTTGAAGTCAGTAGTGGGGGAGGCAATCAGCCCCAGCATTTT.

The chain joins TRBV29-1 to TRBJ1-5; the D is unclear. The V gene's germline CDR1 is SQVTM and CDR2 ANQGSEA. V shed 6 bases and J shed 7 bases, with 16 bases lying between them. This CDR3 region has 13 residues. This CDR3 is CSVRSGDRQPQHF. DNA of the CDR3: TGCAGCGTACGGAGTGGGGATCGGCAGCCCCAGCATTTT.

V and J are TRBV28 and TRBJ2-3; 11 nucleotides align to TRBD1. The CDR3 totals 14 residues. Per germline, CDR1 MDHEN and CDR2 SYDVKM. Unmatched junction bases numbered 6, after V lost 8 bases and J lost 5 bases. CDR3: CASRGQGDGDTQYF. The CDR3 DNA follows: TGTGCCAGCCGGGGACAGGGGGATGGAGATACGCAGTATTTT.

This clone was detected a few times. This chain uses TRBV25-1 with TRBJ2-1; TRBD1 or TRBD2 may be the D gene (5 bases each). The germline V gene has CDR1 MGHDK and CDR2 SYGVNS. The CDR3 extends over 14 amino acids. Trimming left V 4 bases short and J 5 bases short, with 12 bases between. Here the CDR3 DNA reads TGTGCCAGCAGTGGGGGGATCCCCGACAATGAGCAGTTCTTC. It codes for CASSGGIPDNEQFF. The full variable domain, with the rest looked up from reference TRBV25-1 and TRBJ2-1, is EADIYQTPRYLVIGTGKKITLECSQTMGHDKMYWYQQDPGMELHLIHYSYGVNSTEKGDLSSESTVSRIRTEHFPLTLESARPSHTSQYLCASSGGIPDNEQFFGPGTRLTVL.

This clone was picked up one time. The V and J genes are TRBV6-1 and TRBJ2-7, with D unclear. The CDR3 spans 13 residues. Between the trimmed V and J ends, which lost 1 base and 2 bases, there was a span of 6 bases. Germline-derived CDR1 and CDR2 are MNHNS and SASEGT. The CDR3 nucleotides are TGTGCCAGCAGTGAAGGACTTACCTACGAGCAGTACTTC. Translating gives CASSEGLTYEQYF.

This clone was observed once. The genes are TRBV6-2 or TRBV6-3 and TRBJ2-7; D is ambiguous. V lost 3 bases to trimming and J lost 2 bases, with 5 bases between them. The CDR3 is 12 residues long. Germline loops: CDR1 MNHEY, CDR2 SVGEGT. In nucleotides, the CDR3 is TGTGCCAGCAGTTATACCGCCTACGAGCAGTACTTC. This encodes CASSYTAYEQYF.